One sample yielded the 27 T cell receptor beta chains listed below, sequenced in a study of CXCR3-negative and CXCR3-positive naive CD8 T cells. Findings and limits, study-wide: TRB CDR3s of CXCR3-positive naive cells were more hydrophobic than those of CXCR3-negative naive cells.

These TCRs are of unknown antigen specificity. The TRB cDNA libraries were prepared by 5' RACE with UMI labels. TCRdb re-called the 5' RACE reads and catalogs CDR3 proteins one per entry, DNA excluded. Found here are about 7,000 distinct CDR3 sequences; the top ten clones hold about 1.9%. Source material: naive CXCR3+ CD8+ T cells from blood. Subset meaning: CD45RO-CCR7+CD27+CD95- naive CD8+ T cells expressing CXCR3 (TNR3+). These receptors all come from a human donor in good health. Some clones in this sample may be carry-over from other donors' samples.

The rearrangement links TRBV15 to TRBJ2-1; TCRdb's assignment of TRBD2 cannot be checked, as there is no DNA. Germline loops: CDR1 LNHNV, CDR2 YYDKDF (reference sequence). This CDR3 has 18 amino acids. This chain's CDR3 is CATSDPGTSGIKDNEQFF.

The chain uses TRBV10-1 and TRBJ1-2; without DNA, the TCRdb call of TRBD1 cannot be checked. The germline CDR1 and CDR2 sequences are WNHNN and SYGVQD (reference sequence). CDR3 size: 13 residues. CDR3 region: CASSAGAADGYTF.

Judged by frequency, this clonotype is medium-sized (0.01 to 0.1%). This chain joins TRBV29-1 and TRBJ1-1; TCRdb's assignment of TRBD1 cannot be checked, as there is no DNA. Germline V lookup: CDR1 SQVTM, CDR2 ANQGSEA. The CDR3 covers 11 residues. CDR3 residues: CSVGPGPQAFF. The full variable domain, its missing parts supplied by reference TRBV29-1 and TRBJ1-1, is SAVISQKPSRDICQRGTSLTIQCQVDSQVTMMFWYRQQPGQSLTLIATANQGSEATYESGFVIDKFPISRPNLTFSTLTVSNMSPEDSSIYLCSVGPGPQAFFGQGTRLTVV.

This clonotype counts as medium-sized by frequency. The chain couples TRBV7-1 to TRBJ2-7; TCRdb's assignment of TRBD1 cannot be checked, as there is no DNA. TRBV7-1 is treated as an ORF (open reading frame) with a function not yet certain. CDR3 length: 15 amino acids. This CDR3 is CASSSDRGGIYEQYF.

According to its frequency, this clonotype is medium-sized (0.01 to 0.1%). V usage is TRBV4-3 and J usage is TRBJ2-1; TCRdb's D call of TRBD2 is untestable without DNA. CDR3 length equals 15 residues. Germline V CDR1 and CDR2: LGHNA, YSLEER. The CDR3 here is CASSQERDIYNEQFF.

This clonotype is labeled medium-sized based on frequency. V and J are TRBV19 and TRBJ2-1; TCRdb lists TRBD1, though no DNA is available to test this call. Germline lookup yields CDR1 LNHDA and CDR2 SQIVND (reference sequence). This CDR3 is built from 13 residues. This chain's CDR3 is CASSQNRDNEQFF.

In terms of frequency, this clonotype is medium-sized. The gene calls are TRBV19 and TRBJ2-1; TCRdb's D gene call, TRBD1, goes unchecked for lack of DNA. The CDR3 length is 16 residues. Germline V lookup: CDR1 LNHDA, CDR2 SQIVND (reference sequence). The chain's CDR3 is CATQAFMGDRGNEQFF.

CDR3 region: CSALWIRTGELFF. This rearrangement joins TRBV29-1 to TRBJ2-2. The CDR3 is 13 amino acids. The germline V gene encodes CDR1 SQVTM and CDR2 ANQGSEA.

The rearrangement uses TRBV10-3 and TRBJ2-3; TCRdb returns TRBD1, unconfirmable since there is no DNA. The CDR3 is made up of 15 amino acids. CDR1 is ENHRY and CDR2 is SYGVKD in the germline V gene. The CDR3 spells CATGLVSGYTDTQYF.

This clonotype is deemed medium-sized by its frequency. CDR3 loop: CSARDRDGTDTQYF. This rearrangement joins TRBV20-1 to TRBJ2-3; the D call from TCRdb, TRBD1, cannot be confirmed without DNA. The CDR3 runs to 14 residues. Germline CDR1 and CDR2: DFQATT and SNEGSKA (reference sequence).

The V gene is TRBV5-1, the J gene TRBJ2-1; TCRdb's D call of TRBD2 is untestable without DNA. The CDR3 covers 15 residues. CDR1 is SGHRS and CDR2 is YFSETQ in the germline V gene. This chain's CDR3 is CASSLALAGNNEQFF.

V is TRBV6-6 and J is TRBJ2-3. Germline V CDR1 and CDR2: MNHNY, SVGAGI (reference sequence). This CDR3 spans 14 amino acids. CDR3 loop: CASSPTGYVDTQYF.

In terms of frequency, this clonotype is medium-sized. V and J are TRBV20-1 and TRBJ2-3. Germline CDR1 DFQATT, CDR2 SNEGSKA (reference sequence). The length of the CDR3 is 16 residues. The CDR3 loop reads CSASFHSYPSTDTQYF.

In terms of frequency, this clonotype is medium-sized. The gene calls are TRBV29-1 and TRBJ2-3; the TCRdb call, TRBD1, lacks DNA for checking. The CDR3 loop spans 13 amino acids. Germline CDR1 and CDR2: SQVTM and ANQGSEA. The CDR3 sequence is CSVRVLVTDTQYF.

CDR3 sequence reads: CAIRYDTGELFF. This chain connects TRBV10-3 to TRBJ2-2. The CDR3 is 12 amino acids. Looked up from germline, CDR1 is ENHRY and CDR2 is SYGVKD.

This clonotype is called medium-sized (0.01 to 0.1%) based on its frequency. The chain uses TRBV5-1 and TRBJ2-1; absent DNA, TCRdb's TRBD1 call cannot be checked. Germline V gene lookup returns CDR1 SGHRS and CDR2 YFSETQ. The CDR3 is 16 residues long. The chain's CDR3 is CASSLPGPKSYNEQFF.

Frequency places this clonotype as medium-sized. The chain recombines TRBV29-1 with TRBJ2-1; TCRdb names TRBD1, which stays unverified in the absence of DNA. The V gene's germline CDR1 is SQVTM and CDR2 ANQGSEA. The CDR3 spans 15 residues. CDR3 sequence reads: CSVEFGDRGNNEQFF.

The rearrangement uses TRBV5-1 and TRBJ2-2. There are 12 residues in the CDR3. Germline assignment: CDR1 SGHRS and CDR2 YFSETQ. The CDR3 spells CASSFTSGELFF.

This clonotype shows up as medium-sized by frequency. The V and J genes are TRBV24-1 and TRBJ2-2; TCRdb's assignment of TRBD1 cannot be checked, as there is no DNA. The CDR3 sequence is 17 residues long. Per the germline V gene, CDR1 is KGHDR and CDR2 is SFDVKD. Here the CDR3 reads CATSGFSGTANTGELFF.

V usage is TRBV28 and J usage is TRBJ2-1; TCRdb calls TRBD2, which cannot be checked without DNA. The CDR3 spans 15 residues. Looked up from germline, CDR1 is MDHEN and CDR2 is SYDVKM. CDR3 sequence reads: CASSLTSERFNEQFF.

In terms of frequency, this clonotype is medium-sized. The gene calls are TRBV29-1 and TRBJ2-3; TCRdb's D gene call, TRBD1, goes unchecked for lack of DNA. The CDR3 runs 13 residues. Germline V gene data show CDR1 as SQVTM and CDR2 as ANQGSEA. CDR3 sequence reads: CSVRLAGADTQYF.

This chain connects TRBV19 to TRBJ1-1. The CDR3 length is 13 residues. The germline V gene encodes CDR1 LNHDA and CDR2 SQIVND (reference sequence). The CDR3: CASSMEGSTRSFF. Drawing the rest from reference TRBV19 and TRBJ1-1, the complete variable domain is DGGITQSPKYLFRKEGQNVTLSCEQNLNHDAMYWYRQDPGQGLRLIYYSQIVNDFQKGDIAEGYSVSREKKESFPLTVTSAQKNPTAFYLCASSMEGSTRSFFGQGTRLTVV.

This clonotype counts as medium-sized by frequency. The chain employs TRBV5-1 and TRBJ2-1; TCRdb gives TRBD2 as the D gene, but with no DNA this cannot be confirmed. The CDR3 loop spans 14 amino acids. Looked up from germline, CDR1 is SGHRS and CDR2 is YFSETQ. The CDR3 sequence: CASSLGLLGNEQFF.

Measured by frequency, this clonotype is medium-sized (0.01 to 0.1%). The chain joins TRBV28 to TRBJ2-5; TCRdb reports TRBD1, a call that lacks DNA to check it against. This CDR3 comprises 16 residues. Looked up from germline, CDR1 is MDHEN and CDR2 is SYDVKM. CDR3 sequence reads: CASSSPRDRGQETQYF. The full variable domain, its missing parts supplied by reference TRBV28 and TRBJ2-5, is DVKVTQSSRYLVKRTGEKVFLECVQDMDHENMFWYRQDPGLGLRLIYFSYDVKMKEKGDIPEGYSVSREKKERFSLILESASTNQTSMYLCASSSPRDRGQETQYFGPGTRLLVL.

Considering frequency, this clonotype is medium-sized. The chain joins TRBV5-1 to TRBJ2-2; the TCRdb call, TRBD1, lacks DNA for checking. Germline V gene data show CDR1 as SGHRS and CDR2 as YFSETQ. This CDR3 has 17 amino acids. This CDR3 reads CASSLSRGITNTGELFF.

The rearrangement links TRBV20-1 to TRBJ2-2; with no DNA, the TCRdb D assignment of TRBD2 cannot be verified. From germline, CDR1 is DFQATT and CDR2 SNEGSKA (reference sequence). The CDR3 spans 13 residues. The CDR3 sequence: CSGTPSDNGELFF.

The CDR3 protein is CSVLQDYEQYF. This chain connects TRBV29-1 to TRBJ2-7; there is no DNA to check the TCRdb D call of TRBD1. There are 11 residues in the CDR3. Germline V CDR1 and CDR2: SQVTM, ANQGSEA.